The clone carrying this TCR beta chain has more than one count but fewer than ten. Antigen unknown. Researchers amplified the TCR beta CDR3 regions from RNA transcripts. The HTBI set primed first-round TCR CDR3 RT-PCR. TCRdb reanalysed the multiplex PCR reads using MiXCR and keeps one entry per CDR3 protein. Here the sample spans 300,000 to 450,000 distinct CDR3 sequences, about 14% being singletons. The sample is drawn from a study of T cells in Graves' hyperthyroidism and ophthalmopathy. Study at large: Once the initial diagnosis was made, peripheral blood was obtained before any treatment. General study points: The blood repertoire included most of the expanded thyroid clonotypes above 0.001.

Absence of ophthalmopathy progression within 18 months defined stable Graves' hyperthyroidism. PBMCs were sourced from around 10 ml fresh peripheral blood. Germline values: CDR1 MNHNS, CDR2 SASEGT. The CDR3 contains 15 residues. Losses at the gene ends were 5 bases for V and 5 bases for J; bases not matched to a gene: 8. The sequencing input was blood. The TCR originated in a woman aged 60-70 years with Graves' hyperthyroidism. The chain couples TRBV6-1 to TRBJ2-1; 8 bases map to TRBD2. This chain's CDR3 is CASSHRLAIDNEQFF. In DNA form, the CDR3 reads TGTGCCAGCAGTCACCGACTAGCGATCGACAATGAGCAGTTCTTC.